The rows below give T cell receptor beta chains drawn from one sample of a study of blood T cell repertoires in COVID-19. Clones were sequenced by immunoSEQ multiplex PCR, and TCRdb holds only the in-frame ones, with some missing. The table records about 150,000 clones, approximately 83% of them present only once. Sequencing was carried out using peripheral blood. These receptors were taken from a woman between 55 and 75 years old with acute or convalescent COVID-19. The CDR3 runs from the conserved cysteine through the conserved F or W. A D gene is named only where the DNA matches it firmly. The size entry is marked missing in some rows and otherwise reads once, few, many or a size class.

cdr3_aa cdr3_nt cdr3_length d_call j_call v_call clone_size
CASSAGPRNTEAFF TGTGCCAGCAGCGCGGGACCGAGGAACACTGAAGCTTTCTTT 14 . TRBJ1-1 TRBV7-2 .
CASSHGTSGFETQYF TGTGCCAGCAGCCATGGGACTAGCGGTTTCGAGACCCAGTACTTC 15 TRBD2 TRBJ2-5 TRBV3-1/TRBV3-2 .
CASSLYGRNTEAFF TGTGCCAGCAGCCTTTATGGGAGGAACACTGAAGCTTTCTTT 14 . TRBJ1-1 TRBV6-5 .
CASNRDRNNYGYTF TGTGCCAGCAACCGGGACAGGAATAACTATGGCTACACCTTC 14 TRBD1 TRBJ1-2 TRBV6-5 few
CASSKWRGLSYNEQFF TGTGCCAGCAGTAAATGGCGGGGGCTCTCCTACAATGAGCAGTTCTTC 16 . TRBJ2-1 TRBV6-6 .
CASSTTGGSYGYTF TGTGCCAGCAGTACCACAGGGGGCTCCTATGGCTACACCTTC 14 TRBD1 TRBJ1-2 TRBV28 .
CASSQGQQSWETQYF TGTGCCAGCAGCCAGGGACAGCAGTCCTGGGAGACCCAGTACTTC 15 TRBD1 TRBJ2-5 TRBV3-1/TRBV3-2 once
CASSLDSNNQPQHF TGCGCCAGCAGCTTGGACAGTAACAATCAGCCCCAGCATTTT 14 . TRBJ1-5 TRBV5-1 .
CASSISARVGYTF TGTGCCAGCAGCATCTCGGCACGGGTGGGCTACACCTTC 13 . TRBJ1-2 TRBV6-5 .
CASSQDSTGGRTDTQYF TGCGCCAGCAGCCAAGATTCCACAGGGGGAAGGACAGATACGCAGTATTTT 17 TRBD1 TRBJ2-3 TRBV4-1 .
CATSDWADPSQAGELFF TGTGCCACCAGTGATTGGGCAGACCCCTCTCAAGCCGGGGAGCTGTTTTTT 17 . TRBJ2-2 TRBV24-1 .
CASSLSTGVGPLHF TGTGCCAGCAGCTTATCTACGGGAGTCGGACCCCTCCACTTT 14 . TRBJ1-6 TRBV7-9 .
CASKDFPGQGEANYGYTF TGTGCCAGTAAGGACTTTCCGGGACAGGGAGAAGCTAACTATGGCTACACCTTC 18 TRBD1 TRBJ1-2 TRBV19 few
CRESNTGELFF TGTAGAGAATCGAACACCGGGGAGCTGTTTTTT 11 . TRBJ2-2 TRBV30 .
CASRADSRAGYGYTF TGTGCCAGCAGGGCGGACAGCCGCGCAGGCTATGGCTACACCTTC 15 . TRBJ1-2 TRBV5-6 .
CAISGLGGENTEAFF TGTGCCATCAGTGGACTAGGGGGGGAGAACACTGAAGCTTTCTTT 15 . TRBJ1-1 TRBV10-3 .
CASSYSRGTNTEAFF TGTGCCAGCAGTTACTCTCGGGGGACCAACACTGAAGCTTTCTTT 15 . TRBJ1-1 TRBV6-5 .
CASSYGAGATGELFF TGTGCCAGCAGTTACGGGGCGGGGGCCACCGGGGAGCTGTTTTTT 15 . TRBJ2-2 TRBV6-5 .
CASSQGGGLNYGYTF TGTGCCAGCAGCCAAGGGGGAGGCCTGAACTATGGCTACACCTTC 15 . TRBJ1-2 TRBV3-1/TRBV3-2 .
CASSLNQGRDGYTF TGTGCCAGCAGCTTAAATCAGGGAAGGGATGGCTACACCTTC 14 . TRBJ1-2 TRBV7-9 .
CATTDRASYTF TGTGCCACCACGGACAGGGCGAGCTACACCTTC 11 TRBD1 TRBJ1-2 TRBV19 .
CASSPRGTLNTEAFF TGTGCCAGCAGCCCCCGGGGTACTTTGAACACTGAAGCTTTCTTT 15 . TRBJ1-1 TRBV2 .
CASSVGGGGYYNEQFF TGTGCCAGCAGCGTAGGAGGGGGGGGCTACTACAATGAGCAGTTCTTC 16 . TRBJ2-1 TRBV9 .
CASSREGNNSPLHF TGCGCCAGCAGCAGGGAGGGAAATAATTCACCCCTCCACTTT 14 . TRBJ1-6 TRBV5-1 .
CSGQQGAYEKLFF TGCAGCGGTCAACAGGGGGCCTATGAAAAACTGTTTTTT 13 TRBD1 TRBJ1-4 TRBV29-1 once
CASSLVSRTGGGGYTF TGCGCCAGCAGCTTGGTATCGAGAACAGGGGGAGGTGGCTACACCTTC 16 TRBD1 TRBJ1-2 TRBV5-1 .
CASSLPEGAEKLFF TGTGCCAGCAGCTTACCTGAGGGCGCGGAAAAACTGTTTTTT 14 . TRBJ1-4 TRBV7-9 .
CASSAGQVDYSPLHF TGTGCCAGCAGTGCCGGACAGGTCGACTATTCACCCCTCCACTTT 15 TRBD1 TRBJ1-6 TRBV2 .
CASSISGQAYNEQFF TGTGCCAGCAGCATTTCGGGACAGGCATACAATGAGCAGTTCTTC 15 TRBD1 TRBJ2-1 TRBV7-9 once
CASARLDRGSQETQYF TGTGCCAGCGCCCGCCTCGACAGAGGCTCTCAAGAGACCCAGTACTTC 16 . TRBJ2-5 TRBV27 few
CASSALRDRGGELFF TGTGCCAGTAGTGCACTCCGGGACAGGGGTGGGGAGCTGTTTTTT 15 TRBD1 TRBJ2-2 TRBV19 many
CASKLGLAGGHPQETQYF TGTGCCAGCAAGCTCGGACTAGCGGGGGGACACCCCCAAGAGACCCAGTACTTC 18 TRBD2 TRBJ2-5 TRBV2 few
CASSLRPEGEQFF TGCGCCAGCAGCTTGCGGCCCGAGGGTGAGCAGTTCTTC 13 . TRBJ2-1 TRBV5-1 .
CASSELAGRVGEQYF TGTGCCAGCAGTGAGCTCGCGGGGAGGGTGGGCGAGCAGTACTTC 15 TRBD2 TRBJ2-7 TRBV2 .
CASSQEAGQAGFSEAFF TGCGCCAGCAGCCAAGAAGCTGGCCAGGCCGGTTTCTCTGAAGCTTTCTTT 17 . TRBJ1-1 TRBV4-1 .
CASSRSGEAIYF TGTGCCAGCAGCCGAAGCGGGGAGGCCATATATTTT 12 . TRBJ1-3 TRBV7-9 .
CASSRPNRENYGYTF TGTGCCAGCAGTCGGCCTAACAGGGAGAACTATGGCTACACCTTC 15 . TRBJ1-2 TRBV6-5 .
CSVGGTGNEKLFF TGCAGCGTTGGGGGGACAGGGAATGAAAAACTGTTTTTT 13 TRBD1 TRBJ1-4 TRBV29-1 .
CAISEEQGAGEKLFF TGTGCCATCAGTGAGGAACAGGGGGCGGGTGAAAAACTGTTTTTT 15 TRBD1 TRBJ1-4 TRBV10-3 .
CASSVGPGPFSGNTIYF TGTGCCAGCAGCGTGGGGCCCGGGCCCTTCTCTGGAAACACCATATATTTT 17 . TRBJ1-3 TRBV9 .